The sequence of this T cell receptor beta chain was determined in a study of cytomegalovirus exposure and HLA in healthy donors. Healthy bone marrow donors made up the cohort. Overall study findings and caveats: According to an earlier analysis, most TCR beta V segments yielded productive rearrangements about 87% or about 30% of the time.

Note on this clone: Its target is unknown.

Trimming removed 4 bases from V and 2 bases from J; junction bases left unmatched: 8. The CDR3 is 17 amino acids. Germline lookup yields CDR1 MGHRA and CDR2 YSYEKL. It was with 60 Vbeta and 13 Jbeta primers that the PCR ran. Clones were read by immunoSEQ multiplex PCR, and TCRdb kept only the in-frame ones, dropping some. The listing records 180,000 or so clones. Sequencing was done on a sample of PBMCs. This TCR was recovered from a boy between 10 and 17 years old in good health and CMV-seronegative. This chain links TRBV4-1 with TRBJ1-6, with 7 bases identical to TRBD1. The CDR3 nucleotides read TGCGCCAGCAGCCTGGACACAGGGGCAGCCTATAATTCACCCCTCCACTTT. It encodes CASSLDTGAAYNSPLHF.